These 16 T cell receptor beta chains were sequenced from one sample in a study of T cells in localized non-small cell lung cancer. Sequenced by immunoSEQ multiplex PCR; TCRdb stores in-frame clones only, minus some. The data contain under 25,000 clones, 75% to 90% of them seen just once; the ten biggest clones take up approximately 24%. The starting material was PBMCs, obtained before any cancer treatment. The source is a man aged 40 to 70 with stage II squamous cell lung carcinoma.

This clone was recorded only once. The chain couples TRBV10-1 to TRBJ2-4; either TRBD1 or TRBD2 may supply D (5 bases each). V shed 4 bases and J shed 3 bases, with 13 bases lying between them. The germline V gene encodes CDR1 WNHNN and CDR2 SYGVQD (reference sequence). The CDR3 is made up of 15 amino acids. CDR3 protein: CASSGGDSHKNIQYF. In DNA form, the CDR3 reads TGCGCCAGCAGTGGGGGAGACAGCCACAAAAACATTCAGTACTTC.

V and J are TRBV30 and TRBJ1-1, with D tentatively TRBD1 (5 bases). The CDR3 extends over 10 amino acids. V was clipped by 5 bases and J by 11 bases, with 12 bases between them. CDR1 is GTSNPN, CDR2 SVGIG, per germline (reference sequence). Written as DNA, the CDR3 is TGTGCCTGGTCGGGGGGATCGGCTTTCTTT. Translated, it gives CAWSGGSAFF.

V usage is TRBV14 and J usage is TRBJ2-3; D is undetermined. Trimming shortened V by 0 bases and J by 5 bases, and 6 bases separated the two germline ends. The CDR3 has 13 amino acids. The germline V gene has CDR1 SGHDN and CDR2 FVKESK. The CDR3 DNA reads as TGTGCCAGCAGCCAAGATTTGGGAGATACGCAGTATTTT. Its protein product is CASSQDLGDTQYF.

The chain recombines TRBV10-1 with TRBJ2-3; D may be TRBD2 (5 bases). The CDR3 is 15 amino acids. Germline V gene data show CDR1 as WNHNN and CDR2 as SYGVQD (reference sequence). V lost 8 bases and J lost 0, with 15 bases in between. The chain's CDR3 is CASAKGPGSTDTQYF. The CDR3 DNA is TGCGCCAGCGCTAAGGGCCCGGGGAGCACAGATACGCAGTATTTT.

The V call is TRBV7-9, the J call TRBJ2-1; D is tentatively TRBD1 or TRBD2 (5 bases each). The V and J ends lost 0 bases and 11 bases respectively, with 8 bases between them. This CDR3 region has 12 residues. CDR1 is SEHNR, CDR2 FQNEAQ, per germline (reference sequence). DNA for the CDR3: TGTGCCAGCAGCTTAGCCAGGGACCAGCAGTTCTTC. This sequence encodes CASSLARDQQFF.

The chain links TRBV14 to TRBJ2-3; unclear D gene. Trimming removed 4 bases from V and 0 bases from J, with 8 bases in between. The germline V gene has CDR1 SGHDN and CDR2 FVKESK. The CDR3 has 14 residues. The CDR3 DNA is TGTGCCAGCAGCCCCTCCTTTAGCACAGATACGCAGTATTTT. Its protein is CASSPSFSTDTQYF.

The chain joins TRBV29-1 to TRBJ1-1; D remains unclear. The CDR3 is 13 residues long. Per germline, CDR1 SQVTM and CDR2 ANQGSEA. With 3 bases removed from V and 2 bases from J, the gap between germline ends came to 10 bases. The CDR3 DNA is TGCAGCGTTGAGAGAGGGTACAACACTGAAGCTTTCTTT. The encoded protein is CSVERGYNTEAFF.

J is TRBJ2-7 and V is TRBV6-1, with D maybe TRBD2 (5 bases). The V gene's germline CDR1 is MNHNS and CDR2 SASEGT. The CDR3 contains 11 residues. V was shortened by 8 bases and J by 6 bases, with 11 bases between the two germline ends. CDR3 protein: CASLRGGEQYF. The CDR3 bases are TGTGCCAGCTTAAGAGGAGGCGAGCAGTACTTC.

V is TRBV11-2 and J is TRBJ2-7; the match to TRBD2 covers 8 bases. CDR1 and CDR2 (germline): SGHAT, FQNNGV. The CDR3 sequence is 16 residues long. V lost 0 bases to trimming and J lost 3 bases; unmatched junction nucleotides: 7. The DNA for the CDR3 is TGTGCCAGCAGCTTAGATCGGGCGGGGGGCATCTACGAGCAGTACTTC. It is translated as CASSLDRAGGIYEQYF.

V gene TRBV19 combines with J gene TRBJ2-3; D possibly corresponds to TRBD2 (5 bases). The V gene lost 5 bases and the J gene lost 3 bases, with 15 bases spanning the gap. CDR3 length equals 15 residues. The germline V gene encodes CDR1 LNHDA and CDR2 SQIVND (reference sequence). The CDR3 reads CASSATGSMTDTQYF. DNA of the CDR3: TGTGCCAGTAGTGCCACGGGGAGCATGACAGATACGCAGTATTTT.

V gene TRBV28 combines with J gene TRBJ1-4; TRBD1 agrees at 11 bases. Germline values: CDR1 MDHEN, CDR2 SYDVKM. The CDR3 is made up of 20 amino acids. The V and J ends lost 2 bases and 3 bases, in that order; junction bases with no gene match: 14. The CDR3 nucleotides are TGTGCCAGCAGTTTACCTGTGGGAGGACAGGGGGCGCTTGCTAATGAAAAACTGTTTTTT. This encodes CASSLPVGGQGALANEKLFF.

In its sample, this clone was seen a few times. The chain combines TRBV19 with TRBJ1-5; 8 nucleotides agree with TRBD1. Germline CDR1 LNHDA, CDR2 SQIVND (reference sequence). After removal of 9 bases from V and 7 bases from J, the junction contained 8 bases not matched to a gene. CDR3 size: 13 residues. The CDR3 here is CASSGGLGQPQHF. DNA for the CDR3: TGTGCCAGCTCAGGGGGCTTGGGCCAGCCCCAGCATTTT.

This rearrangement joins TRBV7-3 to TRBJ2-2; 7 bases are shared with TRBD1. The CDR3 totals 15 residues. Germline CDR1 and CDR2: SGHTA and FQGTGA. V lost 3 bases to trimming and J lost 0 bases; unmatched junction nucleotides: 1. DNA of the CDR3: TGTGCCAGCAGCTTGGGACAGTCGAACACCGGGGAGCTGTTTTTT. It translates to CASSLGQSNTGELFF.

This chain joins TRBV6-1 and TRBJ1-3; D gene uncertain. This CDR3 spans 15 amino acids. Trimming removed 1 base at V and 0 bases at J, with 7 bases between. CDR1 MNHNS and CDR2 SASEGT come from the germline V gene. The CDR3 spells CASSEEDGSGNTIYF. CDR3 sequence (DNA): TGTGCCAGCAGTGAAGAGGACGGCTCTGGAAACACCATATATTTT.

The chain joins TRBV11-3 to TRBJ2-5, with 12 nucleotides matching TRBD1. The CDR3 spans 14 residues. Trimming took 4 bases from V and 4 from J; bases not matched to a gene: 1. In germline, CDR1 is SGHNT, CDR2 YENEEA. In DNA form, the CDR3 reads TGTGCCAGCAGCTGGGGACAGGGGGCAGAGACCCAGTACTTC. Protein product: CASSWGQGAETQYF.

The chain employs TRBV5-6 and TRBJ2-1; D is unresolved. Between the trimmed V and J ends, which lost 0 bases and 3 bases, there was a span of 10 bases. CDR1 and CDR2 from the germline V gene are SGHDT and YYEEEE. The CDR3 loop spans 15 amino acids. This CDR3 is CASSLVEDHYNEQFF. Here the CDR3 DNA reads TGTGCCAGCAGCTTGGTTGAGGATCACTACAATGAGCAGTTCTTC.